A selection of T cell receptor beta chains follows, all from one sample in a study of blood T cell repertoires in COVID-19. Sequencing was performed with immunoSEQ multiplex PCR; in TCRdb, only in-frame clones are kept and a portion is missing. Here the sample spans 250,000 to 300,000 clones, roughly nine tenths being singletons. Source material: peripheral blood. The receptor set was obtained from a woman aged 30 to 39 with COVID-19, enrolled during active disease. Each CDR3 is given without its conserved first and last residue. Clone sizes are given selectively: once, few, many, or a class where the clone is expanded.

TRBV29-1,TRBJ2-3,.,SVEDRQTTDTQY
TRBV28,TRBJ1-2,few,ASSPAGRNYGYT
TRBV12-3/TRBV12-4,TRBJ2-7,.,ASSLLGGTGY
TRBV6-5,TRBJ1-2,.,ATGRRGRDGYT
TRBV19,TRBJ2-1,.,ASSISAGGKNEQF
TRBV2,TRBJ2-7,.,ASTGDRGQGWSQY
TRBV2,TRBJ1-6,.,ASSEWGGSNSPLH
TRBV5-1,TRBJ2-5,.,ASSLGGRGSETQY
TRBV7-9,TRBJ2-2,.,ASSFSPGELF
TRBV18,TRBJ2-5,once,ASSPTSETQY
TRBV28,TRBJ1-5,once,ASSSTSQPQH
TRBV5-4,TRBJ2-7,.,ASSPTGNEQY
TRBV7-9,TRBJ2-3,.,ASSYRDRVADTQY
TRBV6-5,TRBJ1-1,once,ASSPTAGGAF